This T cell receptor (beta chain) was sequenced in a study of blood T cells in healthy people across ages. Notes on the study in general: In long-lived donors, naive CD4+ cell counts and diversity exceeded those of aged donors.

Concerning this clonotype itself: What it binds is unknown.

V lost 5 bases and J 4 bases, leaving 17 bases between the germline ends. CDR3 length: 15 residues. Germline V CDR1 and CDR2: MNHNY, SVGAGI (reference sequence). Primers used in a second PCR of roughly 6 to 12 cycles were a sample-barcoded 5' primer and a J-beta primer mix. Carrying 12 random nucleotides, a template-switch adaptor labeled each individual cDNA molecule. TCRdb re-called the 5' RACE reads through MiXCR, storing one row per CDR3 protein. Among hundreds of thousands of distinct CDR3 sequences listed, 45% to 70% were seen once. The TCR sequence derives from a man aged 35 to 55 in good health. The rearrangement links TRBV6-6 to TRBJ1-2; D gene uncertain. The source material was blood. CDR3 in amino acids: CASSLGDLIRYGYTF. As DNA, the CDR3 is TGTGCCAGCAGTCTCGGGGATCTGATCCGCTATGGCTACACCTTC.